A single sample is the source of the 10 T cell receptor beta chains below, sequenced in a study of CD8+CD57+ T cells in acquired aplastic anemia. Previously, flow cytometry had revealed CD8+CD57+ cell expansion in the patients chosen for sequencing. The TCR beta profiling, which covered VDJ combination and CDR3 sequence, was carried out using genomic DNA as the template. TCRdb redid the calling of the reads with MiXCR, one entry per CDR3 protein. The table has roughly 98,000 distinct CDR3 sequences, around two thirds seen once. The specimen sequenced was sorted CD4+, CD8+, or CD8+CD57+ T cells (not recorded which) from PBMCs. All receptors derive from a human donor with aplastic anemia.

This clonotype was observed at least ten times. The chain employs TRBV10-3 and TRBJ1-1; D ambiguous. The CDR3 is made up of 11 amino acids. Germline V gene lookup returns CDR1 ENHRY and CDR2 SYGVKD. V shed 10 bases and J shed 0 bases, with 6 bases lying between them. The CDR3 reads CATTLNTEAFF. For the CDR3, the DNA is TGTGCCACGACTCTGAACACTGAAGCTTTCTTT.

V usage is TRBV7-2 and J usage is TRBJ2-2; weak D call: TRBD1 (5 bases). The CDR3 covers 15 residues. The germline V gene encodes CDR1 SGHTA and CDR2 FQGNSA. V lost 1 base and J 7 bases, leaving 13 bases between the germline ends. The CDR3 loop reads CASSLVHKGHGELFF. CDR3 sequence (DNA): TGTGCCAGCAGCTTAGTGCACAAGGGGCACGGGGAGCTGTTTTTT.

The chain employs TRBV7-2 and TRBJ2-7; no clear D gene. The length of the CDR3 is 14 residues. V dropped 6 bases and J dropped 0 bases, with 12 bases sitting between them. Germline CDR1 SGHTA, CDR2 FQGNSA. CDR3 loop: CASSIPQDSYEQYF. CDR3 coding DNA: TGTGCCAGCAGTATCCCGCAGGACTCCTACGAGCAGTACTTC.

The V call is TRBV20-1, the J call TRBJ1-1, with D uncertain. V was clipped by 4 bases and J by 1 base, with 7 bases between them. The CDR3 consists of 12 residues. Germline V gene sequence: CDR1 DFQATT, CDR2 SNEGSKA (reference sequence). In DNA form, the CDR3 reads TGCAGTGCTAAACCCGGGAACACTGAAGCTTTCTTT. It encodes CSAKPGNTEAFF.

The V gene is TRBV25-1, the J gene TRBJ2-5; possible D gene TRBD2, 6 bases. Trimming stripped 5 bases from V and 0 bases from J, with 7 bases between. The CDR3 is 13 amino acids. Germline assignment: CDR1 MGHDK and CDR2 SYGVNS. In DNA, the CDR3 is TGTGCCAGCAGTCGGGGGTACCAAGAGACCCAGTACTTC. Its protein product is CASSRGYQETQYF.

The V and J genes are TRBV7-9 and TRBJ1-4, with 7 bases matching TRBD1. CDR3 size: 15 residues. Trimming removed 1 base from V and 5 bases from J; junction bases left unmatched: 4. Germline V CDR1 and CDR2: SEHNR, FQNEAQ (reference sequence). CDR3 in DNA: TGTGCCAGCAGCTTAGATGAGACAGGGAATGAAAAACTGTTTTTT. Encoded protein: CASSLDETGNEKLFF.

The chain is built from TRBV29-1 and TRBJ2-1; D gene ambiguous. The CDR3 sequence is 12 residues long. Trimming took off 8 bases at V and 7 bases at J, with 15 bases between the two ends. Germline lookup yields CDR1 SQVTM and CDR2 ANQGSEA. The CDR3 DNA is TGCAGCCTTCTCATAGGCAGGAATGAGCAGTTCTTC. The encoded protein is CSLLIGRNEQFF.

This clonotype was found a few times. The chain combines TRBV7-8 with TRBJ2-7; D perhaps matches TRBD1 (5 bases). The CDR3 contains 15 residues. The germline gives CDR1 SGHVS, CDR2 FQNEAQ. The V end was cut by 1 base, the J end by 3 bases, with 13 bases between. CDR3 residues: CASSLGGSEFYEQYF. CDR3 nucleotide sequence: TGTGCCAGCAGCTTAGGGGGCAGTGAATTCTACGAGCAGTACTTC.

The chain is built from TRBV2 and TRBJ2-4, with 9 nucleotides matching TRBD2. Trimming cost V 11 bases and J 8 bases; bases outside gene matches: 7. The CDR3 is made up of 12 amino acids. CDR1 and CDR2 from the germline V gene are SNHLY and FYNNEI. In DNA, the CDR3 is TGTGCCGGGGGGACTAGCACCGACATTCAGTACTTC. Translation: CAGGTSTDIQYF.

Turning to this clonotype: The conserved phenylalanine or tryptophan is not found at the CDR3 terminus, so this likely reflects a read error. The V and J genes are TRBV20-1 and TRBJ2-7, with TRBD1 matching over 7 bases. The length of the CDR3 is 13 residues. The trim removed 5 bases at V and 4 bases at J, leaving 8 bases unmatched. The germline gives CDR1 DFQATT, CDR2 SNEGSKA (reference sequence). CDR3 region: CSASHGTAYEQYL. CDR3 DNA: TGCAGTGCTTCCCATGGGACAGCTTACGAGCAGTACCTC.